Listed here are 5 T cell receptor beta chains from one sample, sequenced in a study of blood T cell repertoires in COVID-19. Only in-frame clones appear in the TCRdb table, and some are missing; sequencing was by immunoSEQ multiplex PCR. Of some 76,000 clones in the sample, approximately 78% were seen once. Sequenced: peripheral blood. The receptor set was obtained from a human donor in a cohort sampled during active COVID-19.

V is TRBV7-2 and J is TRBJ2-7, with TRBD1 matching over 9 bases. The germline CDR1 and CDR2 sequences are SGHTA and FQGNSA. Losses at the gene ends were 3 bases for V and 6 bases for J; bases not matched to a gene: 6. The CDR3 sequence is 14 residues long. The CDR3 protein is CASSLNRGQGEQYF. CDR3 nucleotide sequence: TGTGCCAGCAGCTTGAACAGGGGGCAGGGCGAGCAGTACTTC. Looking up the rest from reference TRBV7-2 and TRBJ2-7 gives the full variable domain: GAGVSQSPSNKVTEKGKDVELRCDPISGHTALYWYRQSLGQGLEFLIYFQGNSAPDKSGLPSDRFSAERTGGSVSTLTIQRTQQEDSAVYLCASSLNRGQGEQYFGPGTRLTVT.

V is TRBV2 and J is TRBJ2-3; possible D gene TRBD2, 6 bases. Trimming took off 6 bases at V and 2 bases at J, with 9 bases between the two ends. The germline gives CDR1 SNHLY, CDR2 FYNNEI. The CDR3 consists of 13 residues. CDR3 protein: CASREGPTDTQYF. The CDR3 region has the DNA TGTGCCAGCAGGGAGGGGCCCACAGATACGCAGTATTTT.

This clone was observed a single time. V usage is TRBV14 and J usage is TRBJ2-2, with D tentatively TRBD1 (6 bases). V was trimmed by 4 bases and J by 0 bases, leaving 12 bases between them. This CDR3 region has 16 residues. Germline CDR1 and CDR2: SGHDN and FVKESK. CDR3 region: CASSPWGTPNTGELFF. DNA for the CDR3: TGTGCCAGCAGCCCGTGGGGGACACCGAACACCGGGGAGCTGTTTTTT.

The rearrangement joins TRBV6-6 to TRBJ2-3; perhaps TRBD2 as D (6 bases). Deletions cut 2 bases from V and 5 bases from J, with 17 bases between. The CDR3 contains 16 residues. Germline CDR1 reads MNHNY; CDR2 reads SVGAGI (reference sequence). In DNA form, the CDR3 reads TGTGCCAGCAGTTACGCAAGCGGGCGAGGAGGAGATACGCAGTATTTT. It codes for CASSYASGRGGDTQYF.

The DNA of the CDR3 is TGCGCCAGCAGCCAAATCGGGGAGACCCAGTACTTC. Translating it yields CASSQIGETQYF. V gene TRBV4-1 combines with J gene TRBJ2-5, with D hard to call. V was clipped by 2 bases and J by 5 bases, with 6 bases between them. CDR3 length: 12 residues. Germline lookup yields CDR1 MGHRA and CDR2 YSYEKL.